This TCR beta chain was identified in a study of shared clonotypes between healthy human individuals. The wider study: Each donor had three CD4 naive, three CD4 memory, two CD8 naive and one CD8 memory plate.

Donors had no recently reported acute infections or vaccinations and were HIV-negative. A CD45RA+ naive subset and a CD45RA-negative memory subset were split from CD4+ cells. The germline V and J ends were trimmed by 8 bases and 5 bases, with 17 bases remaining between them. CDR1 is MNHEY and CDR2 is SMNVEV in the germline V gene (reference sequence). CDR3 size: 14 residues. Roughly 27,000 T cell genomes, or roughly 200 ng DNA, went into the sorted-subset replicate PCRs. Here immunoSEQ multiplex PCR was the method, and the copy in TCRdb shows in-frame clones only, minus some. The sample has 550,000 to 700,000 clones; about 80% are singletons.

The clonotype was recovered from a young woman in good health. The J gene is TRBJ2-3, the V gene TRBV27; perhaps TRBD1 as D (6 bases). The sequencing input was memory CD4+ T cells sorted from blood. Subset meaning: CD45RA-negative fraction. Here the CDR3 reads CASGKQGWGDTQYF. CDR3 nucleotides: TGTGCCAGCGGTAAACAGGGTTGGGGAGATACGCAGTATTTT.